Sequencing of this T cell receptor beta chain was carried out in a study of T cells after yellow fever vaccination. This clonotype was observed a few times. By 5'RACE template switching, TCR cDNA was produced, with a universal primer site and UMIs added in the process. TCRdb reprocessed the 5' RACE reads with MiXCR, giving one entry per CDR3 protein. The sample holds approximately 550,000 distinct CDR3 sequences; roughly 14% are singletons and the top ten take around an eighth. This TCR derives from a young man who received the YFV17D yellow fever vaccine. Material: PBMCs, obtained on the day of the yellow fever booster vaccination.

The CDR3 nucleotides are TGTGCCAGCAGTTACCCGGGCTTCTACGAGCAGTACTTC. As protein: CASSYPGFYEQYF. The gene calls are TRBV6-2 or TRBV6-3 and TRBJ2-7; no firm D call. V was shortened by 2 bases and J by 3 bases, with 8 bases between the two germline ends. This CDR3 has 13 amino acids. The germline V gene has CDR1 MNHEY and CDR2 SVGEGT.